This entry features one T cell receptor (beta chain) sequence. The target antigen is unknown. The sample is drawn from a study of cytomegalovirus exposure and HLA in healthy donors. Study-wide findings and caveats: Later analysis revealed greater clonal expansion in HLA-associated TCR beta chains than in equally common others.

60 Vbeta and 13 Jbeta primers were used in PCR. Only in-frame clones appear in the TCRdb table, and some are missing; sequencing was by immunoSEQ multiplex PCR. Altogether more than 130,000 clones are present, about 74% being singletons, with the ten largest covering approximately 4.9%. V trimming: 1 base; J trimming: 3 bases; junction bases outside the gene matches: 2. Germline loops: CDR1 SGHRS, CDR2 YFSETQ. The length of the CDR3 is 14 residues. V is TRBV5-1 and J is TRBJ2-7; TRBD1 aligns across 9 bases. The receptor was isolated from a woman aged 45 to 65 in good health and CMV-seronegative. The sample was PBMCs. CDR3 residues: CASSLRQGVYEQYF. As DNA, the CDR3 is TGCGCCAGCAGCTTGAGACAGGGGGTCTACGAGCAGTACTTC.